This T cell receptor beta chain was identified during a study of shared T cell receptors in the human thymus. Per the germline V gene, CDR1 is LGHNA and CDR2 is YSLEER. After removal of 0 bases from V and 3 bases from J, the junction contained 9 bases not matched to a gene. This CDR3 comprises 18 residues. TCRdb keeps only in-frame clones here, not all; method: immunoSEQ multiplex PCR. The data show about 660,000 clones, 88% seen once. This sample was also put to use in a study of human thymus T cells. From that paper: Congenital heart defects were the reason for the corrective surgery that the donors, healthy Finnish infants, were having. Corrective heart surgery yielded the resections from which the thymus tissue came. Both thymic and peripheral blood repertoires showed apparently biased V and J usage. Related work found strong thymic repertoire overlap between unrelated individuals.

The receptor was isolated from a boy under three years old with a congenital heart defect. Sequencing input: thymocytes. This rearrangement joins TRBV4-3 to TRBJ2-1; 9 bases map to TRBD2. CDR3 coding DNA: TGCGCCAGCAGCCAAGAAGTTAGCGGGGGAGAAGGCTACAATGAGCAGTTCTTC. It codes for CASSQEVSGGEGYNEQFF.